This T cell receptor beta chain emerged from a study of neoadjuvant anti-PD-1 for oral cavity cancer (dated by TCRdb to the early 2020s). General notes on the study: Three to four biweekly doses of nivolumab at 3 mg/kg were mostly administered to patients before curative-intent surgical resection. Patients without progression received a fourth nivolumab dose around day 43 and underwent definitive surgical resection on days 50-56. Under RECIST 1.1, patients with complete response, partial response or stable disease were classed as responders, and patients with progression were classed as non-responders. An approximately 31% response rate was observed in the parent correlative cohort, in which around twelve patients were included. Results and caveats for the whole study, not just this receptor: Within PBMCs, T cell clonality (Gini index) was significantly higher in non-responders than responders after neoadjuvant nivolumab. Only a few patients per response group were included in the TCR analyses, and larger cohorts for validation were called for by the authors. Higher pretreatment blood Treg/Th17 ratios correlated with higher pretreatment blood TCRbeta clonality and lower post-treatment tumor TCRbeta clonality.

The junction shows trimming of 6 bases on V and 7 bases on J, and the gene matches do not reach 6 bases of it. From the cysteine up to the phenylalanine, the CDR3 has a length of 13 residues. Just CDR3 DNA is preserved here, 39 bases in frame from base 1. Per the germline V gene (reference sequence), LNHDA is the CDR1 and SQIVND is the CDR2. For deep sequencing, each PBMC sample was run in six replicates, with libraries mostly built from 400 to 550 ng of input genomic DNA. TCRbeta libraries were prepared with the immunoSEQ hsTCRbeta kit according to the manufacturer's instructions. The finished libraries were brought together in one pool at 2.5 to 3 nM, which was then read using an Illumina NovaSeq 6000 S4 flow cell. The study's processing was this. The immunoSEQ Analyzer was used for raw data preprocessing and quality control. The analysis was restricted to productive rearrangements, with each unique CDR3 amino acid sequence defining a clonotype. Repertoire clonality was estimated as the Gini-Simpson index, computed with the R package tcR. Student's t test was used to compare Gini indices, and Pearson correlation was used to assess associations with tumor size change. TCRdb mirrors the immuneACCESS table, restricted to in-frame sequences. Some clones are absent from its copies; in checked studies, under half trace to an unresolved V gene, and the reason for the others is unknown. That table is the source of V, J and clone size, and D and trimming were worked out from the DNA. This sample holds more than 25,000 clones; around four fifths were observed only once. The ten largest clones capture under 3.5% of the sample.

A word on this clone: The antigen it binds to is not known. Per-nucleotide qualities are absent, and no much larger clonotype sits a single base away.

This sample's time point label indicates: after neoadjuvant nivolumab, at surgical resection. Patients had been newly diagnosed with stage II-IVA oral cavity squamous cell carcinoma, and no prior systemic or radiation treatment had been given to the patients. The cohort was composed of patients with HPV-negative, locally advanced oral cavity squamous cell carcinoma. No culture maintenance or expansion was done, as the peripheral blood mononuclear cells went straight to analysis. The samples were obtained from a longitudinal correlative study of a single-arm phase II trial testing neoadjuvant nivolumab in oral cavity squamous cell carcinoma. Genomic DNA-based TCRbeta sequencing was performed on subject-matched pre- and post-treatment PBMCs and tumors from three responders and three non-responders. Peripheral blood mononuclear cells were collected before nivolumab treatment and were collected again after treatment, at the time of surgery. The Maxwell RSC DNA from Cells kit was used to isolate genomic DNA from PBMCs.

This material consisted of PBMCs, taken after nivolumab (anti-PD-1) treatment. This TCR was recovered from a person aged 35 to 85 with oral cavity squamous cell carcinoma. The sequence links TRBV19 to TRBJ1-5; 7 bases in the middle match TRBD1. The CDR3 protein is CASRYPGGQPQHF. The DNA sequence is TGTGCCAGTAGGTATCCAGGGGGGCAGCCCCAGCATTTT.